This T cell receptor beta chain was found in a study of blood T cells in healthy people across ages. Trimming left V 2 bases short and J 2 bases short, with 13 bases between. This CDR3 contains 15 residues. CDR1 and CDR2 from the germline V gene are SGHRS and YFSETQ. Alongside a J-beta primer mix, a sample-barcoded 5' primer served in a second PCR lasting roughly 6 to 11 cycles. TCRdb reprocessed the 5' RACE reads with MiXCR, giving one entry per CDR3 protein. The repertoire holds about 560,000 distinct CDR3 sequences, with 25% to 35% as singletons. These same data were also listed under a study on T cells of mothers and their children.

The material sequenced was blood. The sequence derives from a boy between 2 and 15 years old in good health. The rearrangement links TRBV5-1 to TRBJ2-5; D unclear. CDR3 nucleotides: TGCGCCAGCAGCTTACTTCCGGGCTTTCAAGAGACCCAGTACTTC. Its protein product is CASSLLPGFQETQYF.